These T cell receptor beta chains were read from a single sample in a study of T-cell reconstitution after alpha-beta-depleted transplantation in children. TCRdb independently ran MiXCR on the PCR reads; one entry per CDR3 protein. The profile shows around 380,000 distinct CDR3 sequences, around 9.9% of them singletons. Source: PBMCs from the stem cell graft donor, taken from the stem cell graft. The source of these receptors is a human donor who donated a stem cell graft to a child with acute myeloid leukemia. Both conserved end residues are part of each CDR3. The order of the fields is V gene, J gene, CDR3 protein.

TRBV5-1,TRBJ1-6,CASSFSEPWSPLHF
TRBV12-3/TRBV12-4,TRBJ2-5,CASSAWAGADLLETQYF
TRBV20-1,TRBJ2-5,CSAELAGVLTQYF
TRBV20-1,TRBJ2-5,CSARLGSGGTQYF
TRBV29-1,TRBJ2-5,CSVGPTGGSVETQYF
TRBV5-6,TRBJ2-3,CASVSGGNDLAQYF
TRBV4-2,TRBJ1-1,CASSQGVNTEAFF
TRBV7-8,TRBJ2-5,CASSREGNVETQYF
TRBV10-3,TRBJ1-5,CAISGVGSGPQHF
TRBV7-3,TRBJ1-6,CASSPVPGQGRVGDSPLHF
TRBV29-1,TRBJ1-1,CSVGELWDRGTSEAFF
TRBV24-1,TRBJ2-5,CATSAVTAGGQETQYF
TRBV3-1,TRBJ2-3,CASSPAGDRADTQYF
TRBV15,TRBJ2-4,CATWGQGNIQYF
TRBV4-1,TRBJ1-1,CASSRLQGLGAFF
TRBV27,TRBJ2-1,CASSFLSSGRAHEQFF
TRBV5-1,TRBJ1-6,CASRFGTGGGYSPLHF
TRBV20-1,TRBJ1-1,CSASRQGNTEAFF
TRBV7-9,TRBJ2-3,CASEAGGTDTQYF
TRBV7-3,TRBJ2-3,CASSLDGTSGGSTQYF
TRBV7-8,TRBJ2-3,CASSFGGGWNTQYF
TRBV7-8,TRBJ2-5,CASSYRGGAGTLETQYF
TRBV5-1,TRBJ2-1,CASSLAGRTSGYNEQFF
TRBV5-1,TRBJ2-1,CASSFRHGGAGYNEQFF
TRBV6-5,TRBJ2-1,CASSYSNPDRGEQFF
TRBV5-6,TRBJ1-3,CASGTKDLIAGNTIYF
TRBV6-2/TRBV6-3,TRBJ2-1,CASSYQLAGAYNEQFF
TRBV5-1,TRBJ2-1,CASSPKGQGISEQFF
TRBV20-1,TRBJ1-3,CSAYGLGSGNTIYF
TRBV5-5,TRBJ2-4,CASSPGNIQYF
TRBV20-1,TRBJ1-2,CSAKTGSNYGYTF
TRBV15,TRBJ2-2,CATSDANTGELFF
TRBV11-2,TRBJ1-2,CASSSTGNGYTF
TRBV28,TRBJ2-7,CGSSLDRDLTYEQYF
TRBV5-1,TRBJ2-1,CASSFMGTANNEQFF
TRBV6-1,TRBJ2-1,CASGTGVGTNNEQFF
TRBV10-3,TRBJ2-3,CAISGLAPTDTQYF
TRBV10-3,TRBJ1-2,CAITRQLNYGYTF
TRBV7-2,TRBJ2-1,CASSSTGGDPNEQFF
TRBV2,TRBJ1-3,CASSEALQAGWTGNTIYF
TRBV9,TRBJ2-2,CASSPPRGAGDNTGELFF
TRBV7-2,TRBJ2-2,CASSLVPTSAGELFF
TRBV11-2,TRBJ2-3,CASSSERLAGTTDTQYF
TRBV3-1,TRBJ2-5,CASSQKTRDQETQYF
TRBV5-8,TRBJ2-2,CASSFLLGTGELFF
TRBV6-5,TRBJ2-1,CASRIIRGRYNEQFF